This record covers a single T cell receptor (beta chain). The antigen is unknown. This sample was included in a study of T cells in Graves' hyperthyroidism and ophthalmopathy. CDR1 and CDR2 (germline): SGHAT, FQNNGV. This CDR3 region has 16 residues. The V segment lost 0 bases and the J segment 4 bases; nucleotides outside the gene matches: 8. Study-wide results and caveats: Among clonotypes expanded in thyroid above 0.001, most were also found in blood.

From RNA transcripts, TCR beta CDR3 regions were amplified. The TCR CDR3 was amplified in a first-round RT-PCR using the HTBI primer set. TCRdb called the multiplex PCR reads again in MiXCR, with one record for every CDR3 protein. The repertoire holds 400,000 to 550,000 distinct CDR3 sequences, with roughly 24% as singletons. The sequenced material came from blood. The sequence was collected from a woman younger than 45 with Graves' ophthalmopathy. This chain connects TRBV11-2 to TRBJ1-2, with 7 bases fitting TRBD1. The chain's CDR3 is CASSLEPGQKGYGYTF. The CDR3 nucleotides read TGTGCCAGCAGCTTAGAGCCGGGACAGAAAGGCTATGGCTACACCTTC.